This T cell receptor beta chain was identified in a study of CD8+CD57+ T cells in acquired aplastic anemia. In this sample, this clonotype turned up many times. Profiling of TCR beta VDJ combinations and CDR3 sequences used genomic DNA as template. MiXCR, run by TCRdb on the reads, gives a single entry per CDR3 protein. The sample shows 300,000 or so distinct CDR3 sequences, under 60% of them seen only once. An expansion of CD8+CD57+ cells by flow cytometry had been shown in patients chosen for sequencing. Diagnosis of severe acquired aplastic anemia applied to all patients. In germline, CDR1 is LNHDA, CDR2 SQIVND (reference sequence). After removal of 10 bases from V and 4 bases from J, the junction contained 11 bases not matched to a gene. CDR3 length: 16 residues.

This clonotype was obtained from a human donor with aplastic anemia. This chain links TRBV19 with TRBJ2-5, with 14 positions matching TRBD2. The sample taken for sequencing was sorted CD4+, CD8+, or CD8+CD57+ T cells (not recorded which) from PBMCs. The CDR3 is CATQGLAGEVSETQYF. The CDR3 DNA sequence: TGTGCCACCCAGGGACTAGCGGGAGAGGTTTCAGAGACCCAGTACTTC.